These 23 T cell receptor beta chains were all obtained from the same sample, sequenced in a study of cytomegalovirus exposure and HLA in healthy donors. The data were produced by immunoSEQ multiplex PCR, yet TCRdb's version contains in-frame clones alone and is incomplete. The table records over 85,000 clones, approximately 87% of them present only once. The specimen sequenced was PBMCs. The origin of the receptors is a woman aged 25 to 39 in good health and CMV-seropositive.

The rearrangement links TRBV19 to TRBJ1-5; D is possibly TRBD1 (5 bases). The CDR3 contains 16 residues. Trimming cost V 7 bases and J 4 bases, with 20 bases left between them. The V gene's germline CDR1 is LNHDA and CDR2 SQIVND (reference sequence). Here the CDR3 reads CASNTREGSRNQPQHF. The CDR3 DNA reads TGTGCCAGTAACACCCGGGAGGGGTCGAGGAATCAGCCCCAGCATTTT.

At least ten counts were recorded for this clone. The chain employs TRBV4-1 and TRBJ1-1; D is unclear. CDR1 is MGHRA, CDR2 YSYEKL, per germline. The CDR3 runs to 14 residues. Trimming left V 5 bases short and J 6 bases short, with 16 bases between. CDR3 sequence reads: CASSDRGNGAEAFF. The CDR3 region has the DNA TGCGCCAGCAGCGATCGCGGGAACGGGGCTGAAGCTTTCTTT.

The chain is built from TRBV5-1 and TRBJ2-1, with a tentative D call TRBD2 (7 bases). The CDR3 covers 14 residues. Germline CDR1 reads SGHRS; CDR2 reads YFSETQ. Trimming cost V 1 base and J 7 bases, with 12 bases left between them. Written as DNA, the CDR3 is TGCGCCAGCAGCTTGAGTGGGAGGGGGAATGAGCAGTTCTTC. This gives the protein CASSLSGRGNEQFF.

The CDR3 reads CASRGTSVYNEQFF. The CDR3 DNA follows: TGTGCCAGCAGGGGGACTAGTGTCTACAATGAGCAGTTCTTC. V and J are TRBV6-5 and TRBJ2-1, with 8 bases matching TRBD2. The junction had 4 bases not matched to a gene; V was cut back by 6 bases and J by 3 bases. Germline loops: CDR1 MNHEY, CDR2 SVGAGI. The CDR3 sequence is 14 residues long.

This chain connects TRBV5-4 to TRBJ1-1; tentatively, D is TRBD1 (5 bases). This CDR3 is built from 15 residues. Germline CDR1 and CDR2: SGHNT and YYREEE (reference sequence). With 4 bases removed from V and 0 bases from J, the gap between germline ends came to 13 bases. The CDR3 DNA follows: TGTGCCAGCAGCATGACAGAACAATTGAACACTGAAGCTTTCTTT. This codes for CASSMTEQLNTEAFF.

The chain joins TRBV4-3 to TRBJ2-7; 9 nucleotides line up with TRBD2. Unmatched junction bases numbered 14, after V lost 1 base and J lost 7 bases. Germline CDR1 is LGHNA and CDR2 is YSLEER. The CDR3 covers 17 residues. The chain's CDR3 is CASSQGAPGLALGEQYF. DNA for the CDR3: TGCGCCAGCAGCCAAGGAGCCCCGGGACTAGCCTTAGGGGAGCAGTACTTC.

The V gene is TRBV6-6, the J gene TRBJ1-6; 7 bases map to TRBD1. CDR3 length equals 15 residues. CDR1 and CDR2 from the germline V gene are MNHNY and SVGAGI (reference sequence). V was clipped by 3 bases and J by 8 bases; unmatched bases: 7. The CDR3 reads CASSYSLTGHSPLHF. CDR3 DNA: TGTGCCAGCAGTTATTCTCTGACAGGGCATTCACCCCTCCACTTT.

The rearrangement links TRBV7-9 to TRBJ2-5; D unclear. Germline V CDR1 and CDR2: SEHNR, FQNEAQ (reference sequence). V was pared by 2 bases and J by 4 bases, with 14 bases between. The CDR3 totals 15 residues. The CDR3 DNA is TGTGCCAGCAGCTTAATTGTAGCAACCGGAGAGACCCAGTACTTC. Protein: CASSLIVATGETQYF.

The rearrangement links TRBV15 to TRBJ2-7; the D gene is possibly TRBD1 (5 bases). There are 15 residues in the CDR3. Trimming took off 3 bases at V and 0 bases at J, with 12 bases between the two ends. Per the germline V gene, CDR1 is LNHNV and CDR2 is YYDKDF (reference sequence). The CDR3 DNA sequence: TGTGCCACCAGCAGGTCCTGGGGCAGCTCCTACGAGCAGTACTTC. This translates into CATSRSWGSSYEQYF.

The chain carries TRBV6-1 and TRBJ2-6; TRBD1 is a possible D gene (5 bases). The CDR3 loop spans 14 amino acids. V lost 4 bases and J 4 bases, leaving 8 bases between the germline ends. Germline V gene data show CDR1 as MNHNS and CDR2 as SASEGT. DNA for the CDR3: TGTGCCAGCAGTGCAGGGTTAGGGGCCAACGTCCTGACTTTC. It codes for CASSAGLGANVLTF.

J is TRBJ1-5 and V is TRBV6-1; D unresolved. Germline V gene sequence: CDR1 MNHNS, CDR2 SASEGT. The CDR3 loop spans 14 amino acids. The V end was cut by 4 bases, the J end by 0 bases, with 7 bases between. The CDR3 reads CASSAGYSNQPQHF. The CDR3 DNA is TGTGCCAGCAGTGCAGGTTATAGCAATCAGCCCCAGCATTTT.

The CDR3 region is CASSLSFGETQYF. The CDR3 coding sequence is TGTGCCAGCAGTTTATCTTTCGGAGAGACCCAGTACTTC. This chain uses TRBV27 with TRBJ2-5; no clear D. Germline V gene sequence: CDR1 MNHEY, CDR2 SMNVEV (reference sequence). CDR3 size: 13 residues. The V end lost 0 bases, the J end lost 4 bases, and 6 bases lay between the germline ends.

The J gene is TRBJ2-1, the V gene TRBV5-6, with no clear D. V was trimmed by 4 bases and J by 9 bases, leaving 11 bases between them. The CDR3 loop spans 12 amino acids. From germline, CDR1 is SGHDT and CDR2 YYEEEE. CDR3 nucleotides: TGTGCCAGCAGCCGAAGTAGTGTTGAGCAGTTCTTC. Translated, it gives CASSRSSVEQFF.

J is TRBJ2-5 and V is TRBV5-8; D not certain. Per the germline V gene, CDR1 is SGHTS and CDR2 is YDEGEE. The CDR3 is 14 amino acids. Trimming pared 4 bases from V and 1 base from J, leaving 11 bases between. CDR3 sequence: CASSLGLAQETQYF. CDR3 nucleotide sequence: TGTGCCAGCAGCCTAGGTCTCGCCCAAGAGACCCAGTACTTC.

The chain joins TRBV7-2 to TRBJ1-4; 7 nucleotides align to TRBD1. This CDR3 comprises 13 residues. Germline V gives CDR1 SGHTA, CDR2 FQGNSA. V shed 5 bases and J 8 bases; nucleotides not matched to a gene: 5. Here the CDR3 reads CASSRPGGEKLFF. CDR3 bases: TGTGCCAGCAGCAGGCCAGGGGGGGAAAAACTGTTTTTT.

The rearrangement uses TRBV7-9 and TRBJ2-3, with 7 bases fitting TRBD2. Trimming removed 5 bases from V and 0 bases from J; junction bases left unmatched: 5. This CDR3 has 15 residues. Germline assignment: CDR1 SEHNR and CDR2 FQNEAQ (reference sequence). CDR3 sequence reads: CASSVVSGSTDTQYF. The CDR3, as DNA: TGTGCCAGCAGCGTCGTTAGCGGGAGCACAGATACGCAGTATTTT.

The CDR3 loop is CASSLGGLQETQYF. The CDR3 DNA reads as TGTGCCAGCAGCTTGGGGGGGCTGCAAGAGACCCAGTACTTC. The chain joins TRBV5-6 to TRBJ2-5, with D possibly matching TRBD1 (6 bases). CDR3 length: 14 amino acids. Germline V lookup: CDR1 SGHDT, CDR2 YYEEEE. V dropped 0 bases and J dropped 2 bases, with 8 bases sitting between them. Supplemented by reference TRBV5-6 and TRBJ2-5, the full variable domain reads DAGVTQSPTHLIKTRGQQVTLRCSPKSGHDTVSWYQQALGQGPQFIFQYYEEEERQRGNFPDRFSGHQFPNYSSELNVNALLLGDSALYLCASSLGGLQETQYFGPGTRLLVL.

The gene calls are TRBV6-5 and TRBJ2-3, with D possibly being TRBD2 (5 bases). Per the germline V gene, CDR1 is MNHEY and CDR2 is SVGAGI. V shed 2 bases and J shed 1 base, with 13 bases lying between them. The CDR3 runs to 16 residues. The CDR3 sequence is CASSYGLARGTDTQYF. CDR3 nucleotide sequence: TGTGCCAGCAGTTACGGCCTAGCTCGAGGCACAGATACGCAGTATTTT.

The chain combines TRBV29-1 with TRBJ2-7; 8 bases align to TRBD1. V lost 4 bases to trimming and J lost 7 bases; unmatched junction nucleotides: 9. In germline, CDR1 is SQVTM, CDR2 ANQGSEA. The CDR3 is 13 residues long. CDR3 protein: CSVAQGAFGEQYF. For the CDR3, the DNA is TGCAGCGTTGCGCAGGGGGCCTTTGGGGAGCAGTACTTC.

The gene calls are TRBV9 and TRBJ2-1; D may be TRBD1 (7 bases). V was pared by 0 bases and J by 9 bases, with 13 bases between. Germline CDR1 and CDR2: SGDLS and YYNGEE. This CDR3 contains 14 residues. CDR3 DNA: TGTGCCAGCAGCGTAGTGCCCCAGGGGGGTGAGCAGTTCTTC. Translated: CASSVVPQGGEQFF.

This clone was seen only a few times. V usage is TRBV5-1 and J usage is TRBJ2-3; D may be TRBD2 (5 bases). Trimming cost V 1 base and J 5 bases, with 8 bases left between them. The germline gives CDR1 SGHRS, CDR2 YFSETQ. The CDR3 consists of 13 residues. The CDR3 is CASSLLGVDTQYF. CDR3 coding DNA: TGCGCCAGCAGCTTGTTGGGAGTAGATACGCAGTATTTT.

J is TRBJ2-7 and V is TRBV5-6, with 8 bases fitting TRBD2. The CDR3 runs to 15 residues. The germline V gene encodes CDR1 SGHDT and CDR2 YYEEEE. With 2 bases clipped from V and 0 bases from J, the junction kept 4 bases outside the gene matches. CDR3 bases: TGTGCCAGCAGCTTAGGGAGCGGGAGCTCCTACGAGCAGTACTTC. As protein: CASSLGSGSSYEQYF.

This clone was detected only once. V is TRBV2 and J is TRBJ1-4; tentative D call: TRBD1 (6 bases). Germline CDR1 and CDR2: SNHLY and FYNNEI. V was shortened by 3 bases and J by 1 base, with 12 bases between the two germline ends. The CDR3 length is 16 residues. This chain's CDR3 is CASSEAYRETNEKLFF. The CDR3 nucleotides read TGTGCCAGCAGTGAGGCTTACAGGGAAACTAATGAAAAACTGTTTTTT.